These T cell receptor beta chains were read from a single sample in a study of T cells in Graves' hyperthyroidism and ophthalmopathy. One entry per CDR3 protein results from TCRdb running MiXCR on the multiplex PCR reads. The table lists about half a million distinct CDR3 sequences, roughly 23% of them singletons, with under 55% in the top ten. The specimen was blood. All receptors derive from a woman aged 70-85 years with Graves' ophthalmopathy. CDR3s include the opening cysteine and the closing phenylalanine or tryptophan. The order of the fields is V gene, clone size, D gene, J gene, CDR3 protein, CDR3 DNA. A D gene is named only where the DNA matches it firmly. Where a row states a size, it is once, few, many or the class of an expanded clone; other rows omit it.

>TRBV7-9|many|TRBD1|TRBJ1-1
CASSSRDRPRTEAFF
TGTGCCAGCAGCTCCCGGGACAGGCCGCGAACTGAAGCTTTCTTT
>TRBV19|few|TRBD2|TRBJ2-2
CASSRLAGLRTGELFF
TGTGCCAGTAGCCGACTAGCGGGACTCAGGACCGGGGAGCTGTTTTTT
>TRBV4-2|-|TRBD1|TRBJ2-3
CASSQDRGGGTDTQYF
TGTGCCAGCAGCCAGGACAGGGGAGGGGGCACAGATACGCAGTATTTT
>TRBV10-3|few|TRBD1|TRBJ1-2
CAISESTAGGFGYTF
TGTGCCATCAGTGAGTCGACGGCAGGGGGGTTTGGCTACACCTTC
>TRBV6-2/TRBV6-3|-|TRBD2|TRBJ2-2
CASSYLASGSTGELFF
TGTGCCAGCAGTTACCTTGCTAGCGGGAGTACCGGGGAGCTGTTTTTT
>TRBV7-2|many|TRBD2|TRBJ2-2
CASSLDRPLAGLTGELFF
TGTGCCAGCAGCTTAGATCGCCCACTAGCGGGACTCACCGGGGAGCTGTTTTTT
>TRBV2|-|-|TRBJ2-1
CASSEASERVFF
TGTGCCAGCAGTGAAGCTAGCGAAAGGGTGTTCTTC
>TRBV20-1|-|-|TRBJ1-5
CSASGYSGNQPQHF
TGCAGTGCTAGTGGGTACAGCGGCAATCAGCCCCAGCATTTT
>TRBV5-5|-|-|TRBJ2-7
CASSLVVSGPYEQYF
TGTGCCAGCAGCTTGGTCGTTTCTGGCCCCTACGAGCAGTACTTC
>TRBV5-5|-|-|TRBJ1-1
CASNLGVVVTEAFF
TGTGCCAGCAACTTAGGGGTCGTAGTCACTGAAGCTTTCTTT
>TRBV19|-|-|TRBJ1-6
CASSIGTGINNSPLHF
TGTGCCAGTAGTATTGGGACGGGCATCAATAATTCACCCCTCCACTTT
>TRBV20-1|many|TRBD2|TRBJ2-5
CSARGAGEVETQYF
TGCAGTGCTAGAGGCGCGGGAGAGGTAGAGACCCAGTACTTC
>TRBV7-2|few|-|TRBJ2-1
CASSLAGPLSYNEQFF
TGTGCCAGCAGCTTAGCGGGGCCCCTCTCCTACAATGAGCAGTTCTTC
>TRBV20-1|-|-|TRBJ2-7
CSALKEITRDEQYF
TGCAGTGCTCTAAAGGAGATTACCAGGGACGAGCAGTACTTC
>TRBV30|-|-|TRBJ1-3
CAWSVTGSSGNTIYF
TGTGCCTGGAGTGTAACAGGGAGCTCTGGAAACACCATATATTTT
>TRBV20-1|-|-|TRBJ1-1
CSAGTRGTEAFF
TGCAGTGCTGGAACCCGTGGCACTGAAGCTTTCTTT
>TRBV6-5|few|TRBD1|TRBJ1-2
CASSYSGQGRRHGYTF
TGTGCCAGCAGTTACTCGGGACAGGGGAGGCGACATGGCTACACCTTC
>TRBV25-1|few|TRBD2|TRBJ2-1
CASGKAGVRNEQFF
TGTGCCAGCGGGAAAGCGGGAGTGAGGAATGAGCAGTTCTTC
>TRBV2|-|TRBD2|TRBJ2-7
CASSERTSPLEQYF
TGTGCCAGCAGTGAGCGGACTAGCCCCCTCGAGCAGTACTTC
>TRBV28|few|-|TRBJ2-4
CASSPTEAGKNIQYF
TGTGCCAGCAGTCCCACTGAGGCGGGCAAAAACATTCAGTACTTC
>TRBV18|many|TRBD2|TRBJ2-1
CASSPSGSYNEQFF
TGTGCCAGCAGCCCTAGCGGGAGCTACAATGAGCAGTTCTTC
>TRBV30|few|-|TRBJ2-3
CAWSVQSPDTQYF
TGTGCCTGGAGTGTTCAGTCCCCGGATACGCAGTATTTT
>TRBV6-2/TRBV6-3|-|-|TRBJ2-7
CASAIGGYEQYF
TGTGCCAGCGCTATAGGGGGCTACGAGCAGTACTTC
>TRBV7-9|-|-|TRBJ2-5
CASRIGVEETQYF
TGTGCCAGCAGGATTGGCGTGGAAGAGACCCAGTACTTC
>TRBV5-1|few|-|TRBJ2-2
CASSLAAINTGELFF
TGCGCCAGCAGCTTGGCCGCCATAAACACCGGGGAGCTGTTTTTT
>TRBV4-2|-|-|TRBJ2-3
CASSQDSGQPTDTQYF
TGTGCCAGCAGCCAAGATAGTGGTCAGCCCACAGATACGCAGTATTTT
>TRBV3-1|-|TRBD1|TRBJ1-2
CASTSRGTGGDYGYTF
TGTGCCAGCACCTCTCGCGGGACAGGGGGGGACTATGGCTACACCTTC
>TRBV6-1|many|-|TRBJ1-2
CASSRDGDYGYTF
TGTGCCAGCAGCCGGGACGGAGATTATGGCTACACCTTC
>TRBV20-1|few|-|TRBJ2-3
CSASFRSTQYF
TGCAGTGCTAGTTTCCGCTCCACGCAGTATTTT
>TRBV20-1|few|-|TRBJ2-1
CSASSGFSYNEQFF
TGCAGTGCTAGTAGTGGATTTTCCTACAATGAGCAGTTCTTC
>TRBV20-1|-|-|TRBJ2-1
CSARGAAGTYNEQFF
TGCAGTGCTAGAGGGGCGGCGGGAACCTACAATGAGCAGTTCTTC
>TRBV20-1|few|-|TRBJ2-1
CSASLRAGSVGNEQFF
TGCAGTGCTAGCCTTCGGGCGGGGTCGGTAGGTAATGAGCAGTTCTTC
>TRBV5-1|many|TRBD1|TRBJ2-1
CASSWGQVLDEQFF
TGCGCCAGCAGCTGGGGACAGGTCTTGGATGAGCAGTTCTTC
>TRBV20-1|few|-|TRBJ2-5
CSAREVGAGETQYF
TGCAGTGCTAGAGAGGTGGGGGCCGGAGAGACCCAGTACTTC
>TRBV28|-|TRBD1|TRBJ1-4
CASRYPTGEKLFF
TGTGCCAGCAGATACCCGACAGGGGAAAAACTGTTTTTT
>TRBV19|-|-|TRBJ1-1
CASLGGMNTEAFF
TGTGCCAGCCTTGGGGGGATGAACACTGAAGCTTTCTTT
>TRBV19|-|-|TRBJ2-5
CASGHPQETQCF
TGTGCCAGCGGTCATCCTCAAGAGACCCAGTGCTTC
>TRBV28|few|-|TRBJ1-6
CASRTLGTVAIGTLHF
TGTGCCAGCAGGACGCTAGGGACCGTTGCGATTGGCACCCTCCACTTT
>TRBV18|-|-|TRBJ1-1
CASSPFALNTEAFF
TGTGCCAGCTCACCTTTCGCGCTGAACACTGAAGCTTTCTTT
>TRBV7-6|-|TRBD2|TRBJ2-3
CASSDSSGSSTDTQYF
TGTGCCAGCAGCGACTCTAGCGGATCTAGCACGGATACGCAGTATTTT
>TRBV27|few|TRBD2|TRBJ2-3
CASSPPGLAGPTDTQYF
TGTGCCAGCAGTCCCCCCGGACTAGCGGGGCCCACAGATACGCAGTATTTT
>TRBV5-1|-|-|TRBJ2-5
CASRAQETQYF
TGCGCCAGCAGGGCCCAAGAGACCCAGTACTTC
>TRBV3-1|-|-|TRBJ2-5
CASSQAGQAQEAQYF
TGTGCCAGCAGCCAAGCGGGGCAAGCTCAAGAGGCCCAGTACTTC
>TRBV20-1|-|TRBD2|TRBJ2-2
CSVSSGRTTGELFF
TGCAGTGTTTCTAGCGGGAGGACCACCGGGGAGCTGTTTTTT
>TRBV10-1|few|TRBD2|TRBJ2-1
CASSDHLGLAGGNEQFF
TGCGCCAGCAGTGATCATCTAGGCCTAGCGGGAGGGAATGAGCAGTTCTTC
>TRBV7-3|-|TRBD1|TRBJ2-2
CASSTRGGTGGITGELFF
TGTGCCAGCAGCACGCGGGGGGGGACAGGGGGCATCACCGGGGAGCTGTTTTTT
>TRBV27|many|TRBD2|TRBJ2-3
CASKREATDTQYF
TGTGCCAGCAAGCGGGAGGCCACAGATACGCAGTATTTT
>TRBV5-1|-|TRBD2|TRBJ2-5
CASSLDGLAGEGETQYF
TGCGCCAGCAGCTTGGATGGTCTAGCGGGAGAGGGAGAGACCCAGTACTTC
>TRBV4-2|-|TRBD2|TRBJ2-7
CASSPSGRAHEQYF
TGTGCCAGCAGCCCTAGCGGGAGGGCACACGAGCAGTACTTC
>TRBV29-1|-|-|TRBJ2-5
CSGSLLSGSPETQYF
TGCAGCGGGTCCCTCCTTTCCGGGTCCCCAGAGACCCAGTACTTC
>TRBV10-3|few|-|TRBJ2-7
CASGESGAYGQYF
TGTGCCAGCGGGGAATCAGGGGCATACGGGCAGTACTTC
>TRBV20-1|few|TRBD2|TRBJ2-3
CSAGGGRADTQYF
TGCAGTGCTGGGGGCGGGAGGGCAGATACGCAGTATTTT
>TRBV30|-|-|TRBJ1-2
CAWGTAGYGYTF
TGTGCCTGGGGGACGGCCGGCTATGGCTACACCTTC
>TRBV24-1|few|TRBD2|TRBJ2-7
CATSDPRTSGSDEQYF
TGTGCCACCAGTGATCCTAGGACTAGCGGGAGTGACGAGCAGTACTTC
>TRBV5-5|-|-|TRBJ2-1
CASSFFSVEQFF
TGTGCCAGCAGCTTCTTCTCCGTGGAGCAGTTCTTC
>TRBV3-1|-|TRBD2|TRBJ2-5
CASSLSGAGKETQYF
TGTGCCAGCAGCTTGAGCGGAGCGGGAAAAGAGACCCAGTACTTC
>TRBV19|-|TRBD2|TRBJ2-2
CASHGLAGNTGELFF
TGTGCCAGCCACGGACTAGCGGGAAACACCGGGGAGCTGTTTTTT
>TRBV19|-|-|TRBJ2-1
CASSMRLEQFF
TGTGCCAGTAGTATGAGGCTCGAGCAGTTCTTC
>TRBV20-1|few|TRBD2|TRBJ2-1
CSGGGRAGEQFF
TGCAGTGGGGGCGGGAGGGCCGGTGAGCAGTTCTTC